What follows are 20 T cell receptor beta chains derived from one specimen sequenced in a study of blood T cell repertoires in COVID-19. Measured with immunoSEQ multiplex PCR; TCRdb has only the in-frame clones, and not every one. The table has 85,000 to 100,000 clones, approximately 80% seen once. The sequencing sample was made of peripheral blood. Receptor source: a man older than 75 with COVID-19, enrolled during active disease.

This chain joins TRBV7-6 and TRBJ2-7; D is perhaps TRBD1 (6 bases). Trimming removed 5 bases at V and 2 bases at J, with 16 bases between. Germline CDR1 reads SGHVS; CDR2 reads FNYEAQ. The CDR3 consists of 15 residues. Here the CDR3 DNA reads TGTGCCAGCAGCCGCGGTGGGGGCTCGACCTACGAGCAGTACTTC. It translates to CASSRGGGSTYEQYF.

The CDR3 sequence: CASSTGQSSYNEQFF. For the CDR3, the DNA is TGTGCCAGTAGTACGGGACAGAGCTCCTACAATGAGCAGTTCTTC. The chain recombines TRBV19 with TRBJ2-1, with TRBD1 matching 7 bases. Germline V gives CDR1 LNHDA, CDR2 SQIVND (reference sequence). CDR3 length: 15 amino acids. Trimming took 4 bases from V and 0 from J; bases not matched to a gene: 3.

The rearrangement joins TRBV4-3 to TRBJ1-2, with D possibly being TRBD1 (5 bases). CDR1 is LGHNA, CDR2 YSLEER, per germline. V gave up 0 bases and J gave up 4 bases, with 9 bases separating them. This CDR3 has 14 residues. The CDR3 spells CASSQDPGVYGYTF. DNA of the CDR3: TGCGCCAGCAGCCAAGATCCGGGGGTCTATGGCTACACCTTC.

J is TRBJ2-5 and V is TRBV3-1 (or the pseudogene TRBV3-2), with TRBD2 matching 8 bases. The CDR3 sequence is 15 residues long. Germline V CDR1 and CDR2: LGHDT, YNNKEL (reference sequence). The V gene end was trimmed by 2 bases and the J gene end by 4 bases; junction bases not matched to a gene: 6. Here the CDR3 reads CASSQRGGERETQYF. The CDR3 DNA reads as TGTGCCAGCAGCCAACGGGGGGGCGAACGAGAGACCCAGTACTTC.

This clone occurred once. This rearrangement joins TRBV28 to TRBJ1-5; possible D gene TRBD1, 6 bases. Deletions cut 3 bases from V and 9 bases from J, with 15 bases between. Looked up from germline, CDR1 is MDHEN and CDR2 is SYDVKM. The CDR3 is 14 amino acids. CDR3 protein: CASSFLGGGGPQHF. The DNA of the CDR3 is TGTGCCAGCAGTTTTCTCGGGGGCGGGGGGCCCCAGCATTTT.

With respect to this clone: A junction end diverges from the germline sequence, so it may reflect a read error. This sample also contains other DNA sequences that code for the same CDR3. The V and J genes are TRBV7-7 and TRBJ2-7, with D perhaps assigned TRBD1 or TRBD2 (6 bases each). The V gene's germline CDR1 is SSHAT and CDR2 FNYEAQ (reference sequence). CDR3 length: 12 amino acids. For the CDR3, the DNA is TGTGCTAGCAGTTTACAGGGAGGCGAGCAGTACTTC. Its translation: CASSLQGGEQYF. The full variable domain, with the rest looked up from reference TRBV7-7 and TRBJ2-7, is GAGVSQSPRYKVTKRGQDVTLRCDPISSHATLYWYQQALGQGPEFLTYFNYEAQPDKSGLPSDRFSAERPEGSISTLTIQRTEQRDSAMYRCASSLQGGEQYFGPGTRLTVT.

The chain carries TRBV29-1 and TRBJ1-1; tentative D call: TRBD1 (6 bases). The length of the CDR3 is 13 residues. V lost 7 bases to trimming and J lost 1 base, with 13 bases between them. Germline values: CDR1 SQVTM, CDR2 ANQGSEA. CDR3 amino acids: CSERQVSNTEAFF. CDR3 DNA sequence: TGCAGCGAAAGACAGGTCTCGAACACTGAAGCTTTCTTT.

The chain recombines TRBV30 with TRBJ1-4; 7 nucleotides align to TRBD1. Germline CDR1 reads GTSNPN; CDR2 reads SVGIG (reference sequence). With 2 bases clipped from V and 8 bases from J, the junction kept 5 bases outside the gene matches. The CDR3 has 13 residues. The CDR3 DNA follows: TGTGCCTGGAGTCCCGGGACAGCCGAAAAACTGTTTTTT. Its protein is CAWSPGTAEKLFF.

The rearrangement links TRBV5-4 to TRBJ2-2; a possible D gene is TRBD2 (6 bases). Germline CDR1 reads SGHNT; CDR2 reads YYREEE (reference sequence). V lost 2 bases, J lost 0 bases, and 8 bases lay in between. The CDR3 spans 15 residues. DNA of the CDR3: TGTGCCAGCAGCTTCGGCGGGACGAACACCGGGGAGCTGTTTTTT. Translating gives CASSFGGTNTGELFF.

The gene calls are TRBV6-5 and TRBJ1-2, with D perhaps matching TRBD1 (5 bases). Germline assignment: CDR1 MNHEY and CDR2 SVGAGI. With 5 bases removed from V and 4 bases from J, the gap between germline ends came to 17 bases. This CDR3 has 15 residues. In nucleotides, the CDR3 is TGTGCCAGCAGTCGCCCGCAGGGCCCATCCTATGGCTACACCTTC. This sequence encodes CASSRPQGPSYGYTF.

The chain carries TRBV27 and TRBJ1-2; D remains unclear. The CDR3 is 15 amino acids. With 5 bases removed from V and 4 bases from J, the gap between germline ends came to 17 bases. Germline V gene sequence: CDR1 MNHEY, CDR2 SMNVEV (reference sequence). As DNA, the CDR3 is TGTGCCAGCAGTACCCTCCCACAGATCACCTATGGCTACACCTTC. This gives the protein CASSTLPQITYGYTF.

The gene calls are TRBV5-1 and TRBJ1-2; 7 nucleotides agree with TRBD1. The CDR3 spans 16 residues. The V segment lost 4 bases and the J segment 1 base; nucleotides outside the gene matches: 10. The germline CDR1 and CDR2 sequences are SGHRS and YFSETQ. CDR3 in amino acids: CASSGVGTEDNYGYTF. DNA for the CDR3: TGCGCCAGCAGCGGGGTAGGGACAGAAGATAACTATGGCTACACCTTC.

The CDR3 reads CASSVDSARISPLHF. In DNA, the CDR3 is TGTGCCAGCAGTGTCGACAGCGCCCGGATTTCACCCCTCCACTTT. The rearrangement uses TRBV6-2 or TRBV6-3 and TRBJ1-6, with D maybe TRBD1 (5 bases). Germline V gene lookup returns CDR1 MNHEY and CDR2 SVGEGT. Trimming removed 5 bases from V and 9 bases from J, with 17 bases in between. The CDR3 extends over 15 amino acids.

The chain employs TRBV21-1 and TRBJ1-2; TRBD1 was called by the table and not checked on the DNA. TRBV21-1 represents a pseudogene. The CDR3 has 21 residues. DNA of the CDR3: TGTGCCAGCAGCAAAGGTTACTGGTACAGGCTCCTTTTCTTGAGTGACTATGGCTACACCTTC. Its translation is CASSKGYWYRLLFLSDYGYTF.

The chain carries TRBV5-4 and TRBJ2-4; D is unresolved. Trimming removed 0 bases at V and 5 bases at J, with 6 bases between. Germline V gene sequence: CDR1 SGHNT, CDR2 YYREEE (reference sequence). CDR3 length: 13 amino acids. The CDR3: CASSLGQENIQYF. The CDR3 coding sequence is TGTGCCAGCAGCTTGGGTCAGGAAAACATTCAGTACTTC.

This chain links TRBV30 with TRBJ2-7; 7 bases map to TRBD1. The V gene end was trimmed by 2 bases and the J gene end by 1 base; junction bases not matched to a gene: 2. The CDR3 totals 13 residues. Germline V gene data show CDR1 as GTSNPN and CDR2 as SVGIG (reference sequence). The CDR3 DNA reads TGTGCCTGGAGTTTGGACAGGTCCTACGAGCAGTACTTC. Its translation: CAWSLDRSYEQYF.

This chain uses TRBV19 with TRBJ1-1; 7 bases agree with TRBD1. CDR1 is LNHDA and CDR2 is SQIVND in the germline V gene (reference sequence). CDR3 length equals 15 residues. V lost 3 bases to trimming and J lost 0 bases; unmatched junction nucleotides: 4. CDR3 bases: TGTGCCAGTAGTATCACCGGGACAGTGAACACTGAAGCTTTCTTT. Translation: CASSITGTVNTEAFF.

J is TRBJ2-7 and V is TRBV7-3; maybe TRBD2 (5 bases). This CDR3 comprises 15 residues. Germline V CDR1 and CDR2: SGHTA, FQGTGA. Trimming pared 5 bases from V and 3 bases from J, leaving 17 bases between. CDR3 nucleotides: TGTGCCAGCAGCCTCCTGGGGAGTCCCAACTACGAGCAGTACTTC. This translates into CASSLLGSPNYEQYF.

This sequence joins TRBV6-2 or TRBV6-3 and TRBJ2-7; D is perhaps TRBD2 (5 bases). The CDR3 covers 15 residues. Germline V lookup: CDR1 MNHEY, CDR2 SVGEGT. The V end was cut by 6 bases, the J end by 2 bases, with 17 bases between. The CDR3 coding sequence is TGTGCCAGCAGCCCCGGACTCTCTGGCACCTACGAGCAGTACTTC. This encodes CASSPGLSGTYEQYF.

The chain recombines TRBV19 with TRBJ1-5; D may be TRBD1 (5 bases). This CDR3 is built from 14 residues. The germline V gene encodes CDR1 LNHDA and CDR2 SQIVND (reference sequence). V was trimmed by 10 bases and J by 6 bases, leaving 19 bases between them. The CDR3 protein is CATRDQGFTQPQHF. The CDR3 nucleotides read TGTGCCACCAGGGATCAGGGATTCACTCAGCCCCAGCATTTT. The complete variable domain, with remaining parts taken from reference TRBV19 and TRBJ1-5, reads DGGITQSPKYLFRKEGQNVTLSCEQNLNHDAMYWYRQDPGQGLRLIYYSQIVNDFQKGDIAEGYSVSREKKESFPLTVTSAQKNPTAFYLCATRDQGFTQPQHFGDGTRLSIL.